A single sample is the source of the 19 T cell receptor beta chains below, sequenced in a study of neurological immune-mediated disorders. TCRdb ran MiXCR on the 5' RACE reads and lists one entry per CDR3 protein. The sample holds about 31,000 distinct CDR3 sequences, approximately 4% seen once. Sequencing was done on a sample of CD4+ T cells from blood. These TCRs come from a woman aged 40-49 years in good health.

This clonotype was seen ten or more times. The chain couples TRBV5-1 to TRBJ2-7; 8 bases line up with TRBD1. The germline V gene has CDR1 SGHRS and CDR2 YFSETQ. V lost 4 bases and J lost 6; bases outside the gene matches: 12. This CDR3 is 15 amino acids long. The CDR3 spells CASSERTGRVGEQYF. The CDR3 DNA reads as TGCGCCAGCAGCGAAAGGACAGGGCGTGTTGGCGAGCAGTACTTC.

This clonotype was observed many times. This rearrangement joins TRBV20-1 to TRBJ1-5; D might be TRBD1 (5 bases). The CDR3 is 16 residues long. The germline V gene has CDR1 DFQATT and CDR2 SNEGSKA (reference sequence). Trimming cost V 4 bases and J 2 bases, with 18 bases left between them. The CDR3 sequence: CSATSPQGIGNQPQHF. As DNA, the CDR3 is TGCAGTGCTACTTCCCCCCAGGGTATAGGCAATCAGCCCCAGCATTTT.

This clonotype was seen repeatedly, ten times or more. The V call is TRBV5-1, the J call TRBJ2-5; D uncertain. Germline V lookup: CDR1 SGHRS, CDR2 YFSETQ. With 0 bases removed from V and 2 bases from J, the gap between germline ends came to 11 bases. The CDR3 is 15 amino acids. The CDR3 spells CASSLDLGGQETQYF. CDR3 DNA: TGCGCCAGCAGCTTGGACCTCGGCGGACAAGAGACCCAGTACTTC.

This clonotype was counted many times. The chain is built from TRBV28 and TRBJ2-7; 11 bases align to TRBD2. The CDR3 has 15 residues. CDR1 MDHEN and CDR2 SYDVKM come from the germline V gene. J was trimmed by 9 bases and V by 5 bases; bases with no gene match: 12. This CDR3 reads CASSPAGTSGHGQYF. CDR3 in DNA: TGTGCCAGCAGTCCCGCCGGGACTAGCGGCCACGGGCAGTACTTC.

This clonotype was found many times. The chain recombines TRBV18 with TRBJ2-1; TRBD1 matches 10 bases. The germline V gene encodes CDR1 KGHSH and CDR2 LQKENI. With V trimmed by 4 bases and J by 9 bases, 12 bases remained unmatched. This CDR3 is 16 amino acids long. This chain's CDR3 is CASSLRTGGFGGEQFF. As DNA, the CDR3 is TGTGCCAGCTCACTACGGACAGGGGGATTCGGGGGTGAGCAGTTCTTC.

This clonotype was observed at least ten times. The chain joins TRBV20-1 to TRBJ2-3, with a weak D call TRBD2 (5 bases). This CDR3 is built from 13 residues. Trimming left V 5 bases short and J 3 bases short, with 12 bases between. Germline CDR1 and CDR2: DFQATT and SNEGSKA (reference sequence). CDR3 region: CSALPGTTDTQYF. The CDR3 bases are TGCAGTGCTTTGCCGGGAACAACAGATACGCAGTATTTT.

V gene TRBV11-3 combines with J gene TRBJ2-2; no reliable D call. Trimming removed 3 bases from V and 5 bases from J, with 13 bases in between. Germline V gene lookup returns CDR1 SGHNT and CDR2 YENEEA. CDR3 length: 15 amino acids. The chain's CDR3 is CASSLDSSCTGELFF. CDR3 DNA: TGTGCCAGCAGCTTGGATTCCTCTTGTACCGGGGAGCTGTTTTTT.

This clonotype was seen repeatedly, ten times or more. The J gene is TRBJ1-5, the V gene TRBV5-1, with a possible D match to TRBD1 (5 bases). In germline, CDR1 is SGHRS, CDR2 YFSETQ. The length of the CDR3 is 13 residues. Trimming removed 7 bases at V and 4 bases at J, with 12 bases between. The CDR3 DNA follows: TGCGCCAGCTCCTTAAAGGGGAATCAGCCCCAGCATTTT. Amino acids: CASSLKGNQPQHF.

This clonotype was seen ten or more times. The rearrangement uses TRBV5-1 and TRBJ2-1, with 15 bases matching TRBD2. The CDR3 has 15 amino acids. V lost 4 bases and J lost 7; bases outside the gene matches: 3. Per germline, CDR1 SGHRS and CDR2 YFSETQ. The CDR3 sequence: CASSRTSGRGNEQFF. The CDR3 bases are TGCGCCAGCAGCCGGACTAGCGGGAGGGGAAATGAGCAGTTCTTC.

This clonotype has ten or more counts. The V gene is TRBV10-3, the J gene TRBJ1-1; a possible D gene is TRBD1 (5 bases). CDR3 length: 14 residues. Germline CDR1 is ENHRY and CDR2 is SYGVKD. V was pared by 7 bases and J by 5 bases, with 17 bases between. CDR3 protein: CAITPMGVTTEAFF. The CDR3 nucleotides read TGTGCCATCACCCCGATGGGGGTGACGACTGAAGCTTTCTTT.

The table lists this clonotype with many counts. This chain uses TRBV2 with TRBJ2-2; no reliable D call. The CDR3 extends over 13 amino acids. Germline loops: CDR1 SNHLY, CDR2 FYNNEI. V lost 5 bases, J lost 4 bases, and 8 bases lay in between. The CDR3 loop is CASSYMLTGELFF. The CDR3 coding sequence is TGTGCCAGCAGTTACATGCTCACCGGGGAGCTGTTTTTT. Filled out from reference TRBV2 and TRBJ2-2, the complete variable domain reads EPEVTQTPSHQVTQMGQEVILRCVPISNHLYFYWYRQILGQKVEFLVSFYNNEISEKSEIFDDQFSVERPDGSNFTLKIRSTKLEDSAMYFCASSYMLTGELFFGEGSRLTVL.

This chain uses TRBV5-1 with TRBJ1-1; no clear D. Looked up from germline, CDR1 is SGHRS and CDR2 is YFSETQ. Trimming removed 0 bases at V and 10 bases at J, with 13 bases between. CDR3 size: 13 residues. The CDR3 is CASSLASGNGAFF. The DNA of the CDR3 is TGCGCCAGCAGCTTGGCATCGGGGAATGGAGCTTTCTTT.

This clonotype was picked up many times. The CDR3 DNA reads TGTGCCAGCTCACCAGCCCAAGAGACCCAGTACTTC. Amino acid sequence: CASSPAQETQYF. J is TRBJ2-5 and V is TRBV18; no clear D gene. The germline CDR1 and CDR2 sequences are KGHSH and LQKENI. Trimming pared 2 bases from V and 1 base from J, leaving 2 bases between. The CDR3 spans 12 residues.

This clonotype was recorded at least ten times. This sequence joins TRBV20-1 and TRBJ2-4; D gene unclear. Germline lookup yields CDR1 DFQATT and CDR2 SNEGSKA (reference sequence). V was shortened by 6 bases and J by 6 bases, with 18 bases between the two germline ends. The CDR3 extends over 14 amino acids. The CDR3 here is CSATRSRSGNIQYF. Written as DNA, the CDR3 is TGCAGTGCCACCCGCAGCCGTTCTGGAAACATTCAGTACTTC.

This clonotype was counted at least ten times. V gene TRBV10-3 combines with J gene TRBJ2-7; TRBD1 aligns across 10 bases. The CDR3 is 13 amino acids. Germline V CDR1 and CDR2: ENHRY, SYGVKD. V gave up 8 bases and J gave up 2 bases; unmatched junction bases: 3. The CDR3 loop reads CAIGTGAPYEQYF. CDR3 in DNA: TGTGCCATCGGGACAGGGGCTCCCTACGAGCAGTACTTC.

This clonotype appeared many times. The chain carries TRBV20-1 and TRBJ1-2; weak D call: TRBD1 (6 bases). Per germline, CDR1 DFQATT and CDR2 SNEGSKA (reference sequence). V lost 3 bases and J 8 bases, leaving 22 bases between the germline ends. The CDR3 is 15 residues long. The CDR3 nucleotides read TGCAGTGCTAGCGAAAAGGAGAAGGGGGTGCGGGGCTACACCTTC. It translates to CSASEKEKGVRGYTF.

This clonotype has ten or more counts. The chain joins TRBV6-1 to TRBJ1-5; D is unresolved. The CDR3 loop spans 12 amino acids. In germline, CDR1 is MNHNS, CDR2 SASEGT. V was shortened by 6 bases and J by 7 bases, with 10 bases between the two germline ends. DNA for the CDR3: TGTGCCAGCAGACTAGGGAAGCAGCCCCAGCATTTT. Protein sequence: CASRLGKQPQHF.

This clonotype is medium-sized within its sample. The V call is TRBV3-1, the J call TRBJ2-1, with D possibly being TRBD1 (6 bases). From germline, CDR1 is LGHDT and CDR2 YNNKEL (reference sequence). The length of the CDR3 is 15 residues. With 2 bases removed from V and 8 bases from J, the gap between germline ends came to 16 bases. In nucleotides, the CDR3 is TGTGCCAGCAGCCAATCATCAGGGACAAGCTATGAGCAGTTCTTC. The encoded protein is CASSQSSGTSYEQFF.

The table lists this clonotype with many counts. The rearrangement joins TRBV20-1 to TRBJ2-3; weak D call: TRBD2 (6 bases). Trimming left V 7 bases short and J 10 bases short, with 24 bases between. The CDR3 spans 14 residues. Germline V CDR1 and CDR2: DFQATT, SNEGSKA (reference sequence). The CDR3 bases are TGCAGTGTTCACGACCAGCGAGGACCGGGGGCGCAGTATTTT. It yields the protein CSVHDQRGPGAQYF.